This entry concerns a single T cell receptor (beta chain). Its antigen is as yet unknown. Here immunoSEQ multiplex PCR was the method, and the copy in TCRdb shows in-frame clones only, minus some. The repertoire holds roughly 380,000 clones, with roughly 85% as singletons. Treatment meaning: roughly 18 received Ad26.COV2.S at low or high dose, single or two shots; about five received placebo; per-sample allocation not given. The samples were gathered on day 63 after the first injection of vaccine or placebo. Boston provided a donor who was an adult aged 18-55 years. An Ad26 vector carrying the Wuhan-strain SARS-CoV-2 spike served as the vaccine. The sample comes from a study of Ad26.COV2.S vaccination and SARS-CoV-2 variants. Regarding the study as a whole: Responses of T cells in total may have been underestimated by the TCR breadth and depth analyses.

Germline loops: CDR1 PRHDT, CDR2 FYEKMQ (reference sequence). The length of the CDR3 is 16 residues. V was cut by 5 bases and J by 4 bases, with 19 bases left in between. This chain links TRBV13 with TRBJ2-3; D possibly corresponds to TRBD2 (6 bases). The TCR originated in a person aged 18-60 years who received the Ad26.COV2.S COVID-19 vaccine or a placebo. The input for sequencing was peripheral blood, taken in a trial of Ad26.COV2.S vaccine versus placebo. The CDR3 nucleotides are TGTGCCAGCAGCCCCCCGACTAGTTTAGCGGCAGATACGCAGTATTTT. Protein product: CASSPPTSLAADTQYF.